This T cell receptor beta chain was captured in a study of blood T cell repertoires in COVID-19 (dated by TCRdb to 2018 to 2021). About the full investigation: Samples covering the acute and convalescent phases of COVID-19 were provided by collaborators in the United States, Italy and Spain. The material from the prospective study consisted of cDNA or gDNA derived from T cells, B-cell-depleted T cells, or PBMCs. The dataset comprised deeply sampled blood TCRbeta repertoires from subjects exposed to, actively infected with, or recovered from COVID-19. The repertoires were released in a freely available public database meant as a resource for research on the immune response to SARS-CoV-2. The samples were drawn from two sources: the first 160 participants of the ongoing ImmuneRACE study, and 1,254 subjects contributed by 6 global collaborators. A de-identified subject ID, COVID-19 status, age in years and sex were almost always included in the sample metadata. Where available, HLA class I and class II types were taken from metadata supplied by the sample provider and were not determined by assay-based typing.

V is clipped by 7 bases and J by 8 bases, and the sequence between their germline boundaries is 22 bases long. The CDR3 runs 15 residues from the cysteine to the phenylalanine. Of all the DNA, just the CDR3 is kept, 45 bases in frame from base 1. From the germline V gene (reference sequence), CDR1 is MNHEY and CDR2 is SMNVEV. TCRbeta CDR3 regions were amplified from genomic DNA using the immunoSEQ Assay, a bias-controlled multiplex PCR. In the authors' own workflow: The number of nucleated cells in each sample was estimated by amplification of reference gene primers within the assay. To quantify the absolute abundance of each unique TCRbeta CDR3 rearrangement, sequence reads were collapsed and filtered. For each sample, productive Simpson clonality was calculated by taking the square root of Simpson's diversity index across productive rearrangements. TCRdb stores this immuneACCESS table with in-frame sequences only. Part of the clones is absent; in the studies checked, under half of the shortfall reflects unresolved V genes, and no reason is known for the rest. V and J calls and clone size are given by that table; D and trimming were obtained from the DNA. Recorded for this sample are under 150,000 clones; nearly 90% of them occurred a single time. The biggest ten clones account for over 6.5% of the sample.

In regard to this clone: Its antigen specificity is not known. No base quality values were provided; no much bigger clone lies one nucleotide off.

Another Seattle source contributed samples from volunteer blood donors who had recovered from COVID-19. Whole blood was collected in K2EDTA tubes by collaborating institutions according to the institutions' own protocols. For TCRbeta analysis, collaborators shipped samples as frozen whole blood, isolated PBMCs, or DNA extracted from either of those sample types. Broader findings and caveats from the paper: Clinical and demographic metadata were provided uncurated, with the amount varying by source and participant.

Recombination connected TRBV27 to TRBJ2-3; a weak D assignment points to TRBD1 (5 bases agree). This clonotype was sampled from a woman in her 70s who had recovered from COVID-19. Sample: peripheral blood. The DNA sequence is TGTGCCAGCACCACTCTACAGGCCCGGAGTGTTACGCAGTATTTT. Its protein is CASTTLQARSVTQYF.